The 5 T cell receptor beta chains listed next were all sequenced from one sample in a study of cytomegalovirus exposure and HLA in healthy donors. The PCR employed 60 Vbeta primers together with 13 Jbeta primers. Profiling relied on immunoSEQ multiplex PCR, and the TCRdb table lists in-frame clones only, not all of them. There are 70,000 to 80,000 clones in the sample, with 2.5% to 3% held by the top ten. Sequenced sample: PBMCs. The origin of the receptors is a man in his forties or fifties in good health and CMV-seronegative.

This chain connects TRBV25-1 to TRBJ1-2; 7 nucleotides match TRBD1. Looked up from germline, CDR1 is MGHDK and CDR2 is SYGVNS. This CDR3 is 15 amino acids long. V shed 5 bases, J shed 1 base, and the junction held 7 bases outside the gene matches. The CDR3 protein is CASSFAGTVNYGYTF. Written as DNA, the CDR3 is TGTGCCAGCAGTTTCGCCGGGACAGTTAACTATGGCTACACCTTC.

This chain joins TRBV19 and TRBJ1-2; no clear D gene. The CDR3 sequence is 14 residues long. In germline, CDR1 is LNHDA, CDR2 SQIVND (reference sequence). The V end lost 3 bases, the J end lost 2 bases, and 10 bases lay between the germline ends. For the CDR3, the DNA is TGTGCCAGTAGTATCCCCGGGATCAACTATGGCTACACCTTC. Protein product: CASSIPGINYGYTF.

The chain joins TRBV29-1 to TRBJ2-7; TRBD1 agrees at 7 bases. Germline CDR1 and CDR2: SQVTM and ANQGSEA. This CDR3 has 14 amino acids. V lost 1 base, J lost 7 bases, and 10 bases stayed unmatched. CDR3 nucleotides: TGCAGCGTTGAAGCATTAACAGGGGTAGGGGAGCAGTACTTC. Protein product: CSVEALTGVGEQYF.

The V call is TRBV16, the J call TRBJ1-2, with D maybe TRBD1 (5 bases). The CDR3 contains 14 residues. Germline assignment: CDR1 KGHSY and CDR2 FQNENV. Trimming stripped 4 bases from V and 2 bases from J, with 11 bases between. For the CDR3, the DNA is TGTGCCAGCAGCCCCGGGACTACCAACTATGGCTACACCTTC. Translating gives CASSPGTTNYGYTF. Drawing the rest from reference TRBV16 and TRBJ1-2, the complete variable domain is GEEVAQTPKHLVRGEGQKAKLYCAPIKGHSYVFWYQQVLKNEFKFLISFQNENVFDETGMPKERFSAKCLPNSPCSLEIQATKLEDSAVYFCASSPGTTNYGYTFGSGTRLTVV.

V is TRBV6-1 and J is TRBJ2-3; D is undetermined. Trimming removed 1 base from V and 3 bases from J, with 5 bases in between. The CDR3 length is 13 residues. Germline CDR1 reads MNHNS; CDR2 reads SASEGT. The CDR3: CASSEERTDTQYF. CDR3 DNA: TGTGCCAGCAGTGAAGAGAGGACAGATACGCAGTATTTT.